This T cell receptor (beta chain) was profiled in a study of identical twins. Broader study findings: In zero-insertion analyses, partial confounding could arise from invariant MAIT and iNKT cells. In monozygotic twins, models underestimated the sharing of out-of-frame TCR alpha.

A universal primer site was created by template switching, with the cDNA bearing unique molecular identifiers. TCRdb used MiXCR to reprocess the 5' RACE reads, holding one entry per CDR3 protein. The repertoire holds hundreds of thousands of distinct CDR3 sequences, 6% to 6.5% seen once, with 1.5% to 2% in the top ten. Turning to this clonotype: The antigen remains unidentified.

Material: naive T cells sorted from blood. The receptor was derived from a man aged 18 to 30 in good health.

The CDR3 loop reads CATSIKRDTGELFF. In DNA form, the CDR3 reads TGTGCCACCAGCATCAAGCGGGACACCGGGGAGCTGTTTTTT. The chain combines TRBV15 with TRBJ2-2; tentative D call: TRBD2 (6 bases). V lost 4 bases and J 3 bases, leaving 9 bases between the germline ends. This CDR3 spans 14 amino acids. Germline CDR1 reads LNHNV; CDR2 reads YYDKDF (reference sequence).